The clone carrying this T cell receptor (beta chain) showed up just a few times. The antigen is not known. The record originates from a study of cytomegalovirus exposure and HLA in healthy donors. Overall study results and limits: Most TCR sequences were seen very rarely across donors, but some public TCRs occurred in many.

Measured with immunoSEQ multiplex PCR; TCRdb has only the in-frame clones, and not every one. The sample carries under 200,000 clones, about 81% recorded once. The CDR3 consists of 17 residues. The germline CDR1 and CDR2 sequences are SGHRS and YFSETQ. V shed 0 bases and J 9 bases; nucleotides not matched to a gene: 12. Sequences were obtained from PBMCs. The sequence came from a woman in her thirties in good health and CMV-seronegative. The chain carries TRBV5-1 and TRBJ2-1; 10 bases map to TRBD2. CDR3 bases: TGCGCCAGCAGCTTGGCCATTACTAGCGGGAAATGGAGTGAGCAGTTCTTC. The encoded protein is CASSLAITSGKWSEQFF.